This TCR beta chain emerged from a study of early T cells in non-severe SARS-CoV-2 infection. The length of the CDR3 is 15 residues. V was pared by 0 bases and J by 3 bases, with 1 base of the junction left unmatched. From germline, CDR1 is SGDLS and CDR2 YYNGEE. TCRdb reprocessed the 5' RACE reads via MiXCR and lists one record per CDR3 protein. The sample carries tens of thousands of distinct CDR3 sequences, roughly 15% recorded once. Source: whole blood, taken at baseline. This chain uses TRBV9 with TRBJ2-3; TRBD1 matches at 10 bases. The clonotype comes from an adult who was a healthcare worker with PCR-confirmed SARS-CoV-2 infection or an uninfected control (not recorded which). CDR3 coding DNA: TGTGCCAGCAGCGTAGGACAGGGGGCTACAGATACGCAGTATTTT. This sequence encodes CASSVGQGATDTQYF. The variable domain in full, completed from reference TRBV9 and TRBJ2-3, reads DSGVTQTPKHLITATGQRVTLRCSPRSGDLSVYWYQQSLDQGLQFLIQYYNGEERAKGNILERFSAQQFPDLHSELNLSSLELGDSALYFCASSVGQGATDTQYFGPGTRLTVL.